The source of this T cell receptor beta chain is a study of CD8+ T cells in alopecia areata. In the study overall: Percent of scalp involved defined treated patients' severity scores.

The CDR3 is 18 amino acids. The germline CDR1 and CDR2 sequences are SGHRS and YFSETQ. After removal of 3 bases from V and 0 bases from J, the junction contained 7 bases not matched to a gene. On this clone: Its antigen remains unknown.

The treatment here: oral pan-JAK inhibitor, 5-10 mg twice daily. The study's findings and limits: For patients receiving tofacitinib, scalp clonality and expanded CD8+ clones among the top 100 significantly decreased. In lesional scalp, particularly from alopecia totalis/universalis, clonality was higher than in normal scalp.

As the sequencing template, cDNA was produced by extracting RNA and reverse transcribing it. Data came from immunoSEQ multiplex PCR; TCRdb stores just in-frame clones and leaves some out. Of over 70,000 clones in the sample, roughly 66% were seen once. Sequenced here: CD8+ T cells sorted from blood, sampled at week 24, from a patient treated with tofacitinib. The TCR was taken from a human donor with alopecia areata. The chain couples TRBV5-1 to TRBJ2-3; 13 bases match TRBD2. The CDR3 DNA reads TGCGCCAGCAGCTCCGGACTAGCGGGGGCTCCTAGCACAGATACGCAGTATTTT. Amino acids: CASSSGLAGAPSTDTQYF.